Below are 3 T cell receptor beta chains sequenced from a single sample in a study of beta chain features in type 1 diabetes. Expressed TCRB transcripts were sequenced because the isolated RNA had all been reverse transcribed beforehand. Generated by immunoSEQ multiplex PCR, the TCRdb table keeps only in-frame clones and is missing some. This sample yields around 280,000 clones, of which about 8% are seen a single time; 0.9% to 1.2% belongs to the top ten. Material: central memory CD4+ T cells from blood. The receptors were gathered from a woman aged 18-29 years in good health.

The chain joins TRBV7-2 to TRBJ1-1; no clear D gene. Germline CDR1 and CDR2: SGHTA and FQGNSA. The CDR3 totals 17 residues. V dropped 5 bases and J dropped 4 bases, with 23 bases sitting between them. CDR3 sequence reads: CASSDWVVGVRSTEAFF. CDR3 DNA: TGTGCCAGCAGCGACTGGGTAGTCGGGGTGAGGAGCACTGAAGCTTTCTTT.

The CDR3: CASSPTTGATGSPLHF. The CDR3 DNA is TGCGCCAGCAGTCCAACGACAGGGGCGACTGGTTCACCCCTCCACTTT. The chain joins TRBV5-1 to TRBJ1-6; 8 bases agree with TRBD1. There are 16 residues in the CDR3. CDR1 is SGHRS, CDR2 YFSETQ, per germline. The J segment lost 9 bases and the V segment lost 5 bases, leaving 13 bases of the junction unmatched.

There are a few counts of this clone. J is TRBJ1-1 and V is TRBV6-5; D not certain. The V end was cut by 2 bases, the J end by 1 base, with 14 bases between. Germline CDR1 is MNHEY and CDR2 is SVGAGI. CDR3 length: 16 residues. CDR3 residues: CASSYGRRASNTEAFF. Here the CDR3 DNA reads TGTGCCAGCAGTTACGGTCGGCGGGCGTCGAACACTGAAGCTTTCTTT.